Below, one T cell receptor (beta chain) is given with its context. Sequencing of TCR beta drew on CD8+ and CD4+ T cells from blood. The data belong to a study of CD8 T cells in Susac syndrome. The authors reverse transcribed about 0.5 to 1 ug RNA with random hexamers. One entry per CDR3 protein results from TCRdb running MiXCR on the immunoSEQ multiplex PCR reads. The sample includes approximately 170,000 distinct CDR3 sequences, roughly 95% of them seen just once. This CDR3 comprises 14 residues. V trimming: 3 bases; J trimming: 3 bases; junction bases outside the gene matches: 2. Germline values: CDR1 SQVTM, CDR2 ANQGSEA.

V gene TRBV29-1 combines with J gene TRBJ2-7; 13 nucleotides agree with TRBD2. The sequenced sample consisted of CD4+ T cells from PBMCs. The source is a human donor with multiple sclerosis. The CDR3 sequence is CSVEGLAGNYEQYF. In DNA form, the CDR3 reads TGCAGCGTTGAGGGACTAGCGGGGAACTACGAGCAGTACTTC.